This T cell receptor (beta chain) was captured by sequencing in a study of T cell responses to AZD1222 COVID-19 vaccine. Study findings and constraints: Reports indicate that nearly half of spike-specific TCRs are directed at unmutated variant regions. Distributed over spike, vaccine-associated CD4 TCRs predominated at 160-218 and 743-854. Seropositive AZD1222 recipients at baseline numbered only five or six. White British donors predominated, females outnumbered males, and clonal diversity was possibly underestimated.

With regard to this clone: Its antigen is not known.

The repertoire was sequenced with immunoSEQ multiplex PCR; TCRdb's copy has only in-frame clones and lacks some. The sample carries some 130,000 clones, just over 85% recorded once. CDR3 length equals 16 residues. V was clipped by 4 bases and J by 5 bases; unmatched bases: 12. Looked up from germline, CDR1 is MNHNS and CDR2 is SASEGT. The genes are TRBV6-1 and TRBJ2-5; 8 bases agree with TRBD1. This sequence originates from an adult in good health. The sequences come from peripheral blood, collected on day 0 of AZD1222 vaccination. CDR3 bases: TGTGCCAGCAGTGGTAAAACAGGGGGGATTAGGGAGACCCAGTACTTC. Residues: CASSGKTGGIRETQYF.